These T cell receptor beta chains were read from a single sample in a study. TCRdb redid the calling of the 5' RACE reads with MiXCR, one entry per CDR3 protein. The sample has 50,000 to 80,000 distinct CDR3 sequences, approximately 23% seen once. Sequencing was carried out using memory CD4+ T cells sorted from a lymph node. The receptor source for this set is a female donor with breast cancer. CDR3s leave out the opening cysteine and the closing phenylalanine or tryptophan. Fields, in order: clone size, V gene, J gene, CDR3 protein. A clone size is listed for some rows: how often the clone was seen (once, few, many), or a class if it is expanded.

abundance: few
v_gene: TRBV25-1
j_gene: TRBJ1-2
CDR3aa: ASSEWSGNYGYT

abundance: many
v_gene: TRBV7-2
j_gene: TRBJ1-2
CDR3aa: ASSLSRHGYT

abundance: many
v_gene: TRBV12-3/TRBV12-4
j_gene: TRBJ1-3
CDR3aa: ASSDSVFDTIY

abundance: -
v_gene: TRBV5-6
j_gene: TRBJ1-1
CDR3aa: ASSFEGRIMNTEAS

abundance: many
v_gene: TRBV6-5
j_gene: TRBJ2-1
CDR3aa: ASSYRLAGVDEQF

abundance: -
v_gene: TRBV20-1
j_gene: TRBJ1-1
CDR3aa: SASQGATEAF

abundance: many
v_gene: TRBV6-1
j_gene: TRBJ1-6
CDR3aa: ASRPGGRVSPLH

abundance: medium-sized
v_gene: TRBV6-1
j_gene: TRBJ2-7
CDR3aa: ASSGPPEQY

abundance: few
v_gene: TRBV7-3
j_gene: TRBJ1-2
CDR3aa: ASSLIPNSGTGNDGYT

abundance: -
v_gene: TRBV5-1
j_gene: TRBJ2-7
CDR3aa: ASSPDSHEGQY

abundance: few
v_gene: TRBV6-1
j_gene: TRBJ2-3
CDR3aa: ASSDGGITDTQY

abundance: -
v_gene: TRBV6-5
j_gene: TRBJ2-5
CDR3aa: ASSYSLSGRGGETQY

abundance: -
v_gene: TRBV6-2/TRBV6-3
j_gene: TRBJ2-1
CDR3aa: ASSLATGGKF

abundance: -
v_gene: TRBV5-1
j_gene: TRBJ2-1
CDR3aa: ASSPAFGRANEQF

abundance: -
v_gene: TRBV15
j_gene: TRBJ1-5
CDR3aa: ATSRERGDQPQH

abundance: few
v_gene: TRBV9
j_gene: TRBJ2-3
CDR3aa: ASSSGGRRTDTQY

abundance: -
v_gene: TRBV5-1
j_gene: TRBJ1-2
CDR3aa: ASSSSGQGADGYT

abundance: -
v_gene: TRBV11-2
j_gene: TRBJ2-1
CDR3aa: ASSISVDNEQF

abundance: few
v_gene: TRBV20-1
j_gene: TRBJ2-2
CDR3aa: SARDQVRLGTGELF

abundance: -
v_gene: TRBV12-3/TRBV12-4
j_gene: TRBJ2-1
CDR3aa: ASSPRRQGKNEQF

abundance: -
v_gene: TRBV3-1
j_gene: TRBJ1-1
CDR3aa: ASSKDGGLSTEAF

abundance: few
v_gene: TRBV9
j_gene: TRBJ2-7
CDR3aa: ASSVTTSSYEQY

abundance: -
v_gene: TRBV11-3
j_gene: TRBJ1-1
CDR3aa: ASSLEKSTEAF

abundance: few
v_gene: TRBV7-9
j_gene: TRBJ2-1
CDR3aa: ASSLVRDFYSNNEQF

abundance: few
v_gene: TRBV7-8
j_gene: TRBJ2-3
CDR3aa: ASSLSGTSDTDTQY

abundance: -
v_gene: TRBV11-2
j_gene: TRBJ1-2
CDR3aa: ASSPQGRYGYGYT

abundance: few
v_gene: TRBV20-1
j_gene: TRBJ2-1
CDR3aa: SARSPGGVWDEQF

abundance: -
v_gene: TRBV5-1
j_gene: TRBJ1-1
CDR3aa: ASSLEGNTEAF

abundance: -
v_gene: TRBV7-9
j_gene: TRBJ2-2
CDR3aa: ASSRPGLGPGELF

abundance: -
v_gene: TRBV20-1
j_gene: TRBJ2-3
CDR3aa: SAPTTSAITDTQY

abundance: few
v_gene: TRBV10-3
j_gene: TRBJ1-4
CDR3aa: AVSERLNEKLF

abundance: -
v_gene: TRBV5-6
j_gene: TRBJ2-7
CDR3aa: ASSFAEGYEQY

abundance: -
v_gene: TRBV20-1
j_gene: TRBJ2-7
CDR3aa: SAKRDYEQY

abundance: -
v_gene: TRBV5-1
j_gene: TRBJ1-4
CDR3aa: ASSFGQGEKLF

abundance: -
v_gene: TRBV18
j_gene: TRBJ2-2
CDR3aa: ASSQGQMNTGELF

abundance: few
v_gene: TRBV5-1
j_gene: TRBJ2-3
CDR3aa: ASRSAEASDTQY

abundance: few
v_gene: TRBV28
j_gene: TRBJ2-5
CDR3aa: ASSLAGTRGETQY

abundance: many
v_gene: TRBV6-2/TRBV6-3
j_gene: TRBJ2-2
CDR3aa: ASNELTGIIGTSPNTGELF

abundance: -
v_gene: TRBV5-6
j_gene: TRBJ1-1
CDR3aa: ASSLGALWGTNTEAF

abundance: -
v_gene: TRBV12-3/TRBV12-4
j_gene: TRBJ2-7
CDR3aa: ASKRTDTYEQY

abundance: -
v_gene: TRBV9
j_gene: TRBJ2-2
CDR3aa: ASSRFQTNTGELF

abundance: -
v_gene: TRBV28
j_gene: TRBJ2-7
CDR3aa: ASSLSASGRAREQY

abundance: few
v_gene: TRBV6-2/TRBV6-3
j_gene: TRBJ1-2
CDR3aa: ASSRDTVYGYT

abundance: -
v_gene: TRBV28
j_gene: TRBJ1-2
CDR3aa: ASGQSGTGRIDDGYT

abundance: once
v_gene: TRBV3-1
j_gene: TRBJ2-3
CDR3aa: ASSHGTSRDTQY

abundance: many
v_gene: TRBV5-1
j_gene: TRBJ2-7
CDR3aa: ASSSGTGFYEQY

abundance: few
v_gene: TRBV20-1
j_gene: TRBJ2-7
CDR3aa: SARPGTGVYSYEQY

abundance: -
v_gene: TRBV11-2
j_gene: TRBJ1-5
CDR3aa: VSSVTGEGQPQH

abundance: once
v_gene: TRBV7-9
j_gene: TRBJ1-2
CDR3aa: ASSFRTNYGYT

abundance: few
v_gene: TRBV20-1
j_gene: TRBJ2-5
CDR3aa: SASVSLAGAEETQY

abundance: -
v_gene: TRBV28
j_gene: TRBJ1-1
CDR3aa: ASSLAATDERTEAF

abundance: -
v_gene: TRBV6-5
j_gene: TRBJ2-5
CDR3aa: ASSQGFGPQETQY

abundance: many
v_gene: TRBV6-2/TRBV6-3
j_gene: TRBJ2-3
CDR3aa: ASGPRGTDTQY

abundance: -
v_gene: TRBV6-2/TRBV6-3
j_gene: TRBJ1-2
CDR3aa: ASSYSRGRYGYT

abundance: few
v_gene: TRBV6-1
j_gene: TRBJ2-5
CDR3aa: ASQVGKRVWETQY

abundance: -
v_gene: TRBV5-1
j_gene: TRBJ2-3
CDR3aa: ASRSKPRTDTQY

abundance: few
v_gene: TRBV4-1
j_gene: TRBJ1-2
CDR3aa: ASSLRDDSPNYGYT

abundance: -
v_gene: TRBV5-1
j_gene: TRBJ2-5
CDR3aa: ASSLAGGPKETQY

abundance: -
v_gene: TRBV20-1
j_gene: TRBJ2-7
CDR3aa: SAAERTVQY

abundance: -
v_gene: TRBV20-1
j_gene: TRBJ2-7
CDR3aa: SGRSRGAYEQY